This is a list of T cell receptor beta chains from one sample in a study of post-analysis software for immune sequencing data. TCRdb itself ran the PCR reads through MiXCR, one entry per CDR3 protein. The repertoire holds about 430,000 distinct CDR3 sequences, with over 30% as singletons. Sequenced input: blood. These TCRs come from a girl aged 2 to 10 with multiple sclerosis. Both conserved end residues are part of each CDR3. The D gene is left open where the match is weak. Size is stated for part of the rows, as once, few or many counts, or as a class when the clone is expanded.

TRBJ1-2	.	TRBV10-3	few	TGTGCCATCAGTGATGTACGGGTCTACGGCTACACCTTC	CAISDVRVYGYTF
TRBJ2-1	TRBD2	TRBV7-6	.	TGTGCCAGCAGCGTAGGGGGGACGGGACTAGCCACCTACAATGAGCAGTTCTTC	CASSVGGTGLATYNEQFF
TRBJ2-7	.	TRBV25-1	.	TGTGCCAGCAGTGAATCCCTCCTCGCGGGTAGCTCGGTCGGCGAGCAGTACTTC	CASSESLLAGSSVGEQYF
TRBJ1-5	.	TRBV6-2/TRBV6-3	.	TGTGCCAGCAGAAAGACAGCGTATAGCAATCAGCCCCAGCATTTT	CASRKTAYSNQPQHF
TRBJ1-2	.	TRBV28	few	TGTGCCAGCAGTTTAAAGAACTATGGCTACACCTTC	CASSLKNYGYTF
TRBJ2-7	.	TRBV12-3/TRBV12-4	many	TGTGCCAGCAGCTTCCCAGGCTACGAGCAGTACTTC	CASSFPGYEQYF
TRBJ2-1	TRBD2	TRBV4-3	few	TGCGCCAGCAGCCAACATAGCGGGAATGAGCAGTTCTTC	CASSQHSGNEQFF
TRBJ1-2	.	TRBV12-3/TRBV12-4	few	TGTGCCACCTTGACAGGCTATGGCTACACCTTC	CATLTGYGYTF
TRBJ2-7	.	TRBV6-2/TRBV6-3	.	TGTGCCAGCAGTTACTCGAAAGGGGCCTACGAGCAGTACTTC	CASSYSKGAYEQYF
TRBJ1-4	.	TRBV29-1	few	TGCAGCGTTTACCTCGGGCCAGGGCTGTTTTTT	CSVYLGPGLFF
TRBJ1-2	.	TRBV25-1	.	TGTGCCAGCAGTGAGGGACACGACTATGGCTACACCTTC	CASSEGHDYGYTF
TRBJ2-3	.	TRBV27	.	TGTGCCAGTAACGCTTTGACTAGGGCAGATACGCAGTATTTT	CASNALTRADTQYF
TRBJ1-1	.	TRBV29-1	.	TGCAGCGTTGACAGGGTAATGAACACTGAAGCTTTCTTT	CSVDRVMNTEAFF
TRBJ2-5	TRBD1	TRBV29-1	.	TGCAGCGTACCGACAGGGGGCTCAGAGACCCAGTACTTC	CSVPTGGSETQYF
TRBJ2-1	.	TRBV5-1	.	TGCGCCAGCAGCTTGGAGTCTCTCTCCTACAATGAGCAGTTCTTC	CASSLESLSYNEQFF
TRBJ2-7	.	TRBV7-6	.	TGTGCCAGCAGCTTAGAAACAGGGTATCACTACGAGCAGTACTTC	CASSLETGYHYEQYF
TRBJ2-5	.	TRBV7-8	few	TGTGCCAGCAGCTTGGCGCAGGGGCGGGAGACCCAGTACTTC	CASSLAQGRETQYF
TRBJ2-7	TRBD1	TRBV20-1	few	TGCAGTGCCCCCGGGACAGGGACCTACGAGCAGTACTTC	CSAPGTGTYEQYF
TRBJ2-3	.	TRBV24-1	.	TGTGCCACCAGTGAAAACCCACAGAGGCCAGATACGCAGTATTTT	CATSENPQRPDTQYF
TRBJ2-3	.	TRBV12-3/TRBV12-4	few	TGTGCCAGCGCCCCTAGAGGGGAGGGGGGCACAGATACGCAGTATTTT	CASAPRGEGGTDTQYF
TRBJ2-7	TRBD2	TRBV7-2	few	TGTGCCAGCAGAAGGACTAGCGGGATAGAGTCCTACGAGCAGTACTTC	CASRRTSGIESYEQYF
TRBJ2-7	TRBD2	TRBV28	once	TGTGCCAGCAGTGCACCTAGCGGGGAGACCTACGAGCAGTACTTC	CASSAPSGETYEQYF
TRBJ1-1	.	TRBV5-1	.	TGCGCCAGCGGATCGGGGGGCTCTGAAGCTTTCTTT	CASGSGGSEAFF
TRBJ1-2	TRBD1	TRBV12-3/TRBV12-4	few	TGTGCCAGCAGTTTAATTAGGGGGCAGTATGTAAACTATGGCTACACCTTC	CASSLIRGQYVNYGYTF
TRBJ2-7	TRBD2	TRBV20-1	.	TGCAGTGCTAGAAGGTCTAGCGGGAGGAATGAGCAGTACTTC	CSARRSSGRNEQYF
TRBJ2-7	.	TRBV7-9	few	TGTGCCAGCAGCCTAACCGAGGCCCTACACGAGCAGTACTTC	CASSLTEALHEQYF
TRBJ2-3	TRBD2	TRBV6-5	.	TGTGCCAGCAGTTACGGGAGTAGCGGGAGTACCGATACGCAGTATTTT	CASSYGSSGSTDTQYF
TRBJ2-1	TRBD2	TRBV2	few	TGTGCCAGCAGTCTAGCGGGGGACGCCTACAATGAGCAGTTCTTC	CASSLAGDAYNEQFF
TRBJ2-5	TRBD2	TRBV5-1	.	TGCGCCAGCAGCTCCCCTAGCGGGAGCGGAGAGACCCAGTACTTC	CASSSPSGSGETQYF